These 7 T cell receptor beta chains came from one sample sequenced in a study of PD-1 blockade in classical Hodgkin lymphoma. TCRdb's table, derived via immunoSEQ multiplex PCR, lists solely in-frame clones and lacks some. The sample has approximately 45,000 clones; 55% to 80% are singletons. Indicated time point: cycle 4 day 1 (C4D1), after five to seven weeks of nivolumab. Every one of the patients relapsed after autologous stem cell transplantation (brentuximab vedotin exposure was variable). The sample here was peripheral blood mononuclear cells (PBMCs), taken before the fourth cycle of nivolumab. The receptors originated from a human donor with classical Hodgkin lymphoma.

The rearrangement links TRBV6-1 to TRBJ2-3; D uncertain. The germline V and J ends were trimmed by 7 bases and 4 bases, with 6 bases remaining between them. Per the germline V gene, CDR1 is MNHNS and CDR2 is SASEGT. The CDR3 extends over 11 amino acids. As DNA, the CDR3 is TGTGCCAGCACGCAGGCAGATACGCAGTATTTT. Translated, it gives CASTQADTQYF.

The gene calls are TRBV19 and TRBJ1-1; D possibly corresponds to TRBD1 (5 bases). Germline-derived CDR1 and CDR2 are LNHDA and SQIVND (reference sequence). Trimming left V 6 bases short and J 0 bases short, with 11 bases between. This CDR3 has 14 residues. CDR3 nucleotide sequence: TGTGCCAGTAGCGTACAGGCTATGAACACTGAAGCTTTCTTT. Residues: CASSVQAMNTEAFF.

The rearrangement links TRBV6-6 to TRBJ1-4; 8 nucleotides line up with TRBD1. With V trimmed by 10 bases and J by 8 bases, 18 bases remained unmatched. The CDR3 runs 16 residues. Germline V gives CDR1 MNHNY, CDR2 SVGAGI (reference sequence). CDR3 sequence (DNA): TGTGCCACCAACACCCTTTGGACAGGGCGGGGAGAAAAACTGTTTTTT. This sequence encodes CATNTLWTGRGEKLFF.

The chain joins TRBV4-2 to TRBJ2-2, with 7 nucleotides matching TRBD2. The CDR3 totals 17 residues. With 0 bases clipped from V and 6 bases from J, the junction kept 10 bases outside the gene matches. The V gene's germline CDR1 is LGHNA and CDR2 YNFKEQ. The CDR3 nucleotides read TGTGCCAGCAGCCAAGAAAAATCGGGAGGTTTGCCCGGGGAGCTGTTTTTT. Encoded protein: CASSQEKSGGLPGELFF.

The V and J genes are TRBV7-2 and TRBJ2-1; D is uncertain. This CDR3 has 14 amino acids. The germline V and J ends were trimmed by 6 bases and 4 bases, with 13 bases remaining between them. Germline V gene sequence: CDR1 SGHTA, CDR2 FQGNSA. CDR3 sequence reads: CASSPTSLYNEQFF. CDR3 nucleotide sequence: TGTGCCAGCAGTCCCACGAGCTTATACAATGAGCAGTTCTTC.

The chain joins TRBV2 to TRBJ2-7; D remains ambiguous. V was trimmed by 7 bases and J by 2 bases, leaving 6 bases between them. CDR1 is SNHLY and CDR2 is FYNNEI in the germline V gene. The CDR3 consists of 11 residues. The CDR3 protein is CASTSAYEQYF. The CDR3, as DNA: TGTGCCAGCACCTCCGCCTACGAGCAGTACTTC.

V is TRBV11-3 and J is TRBJ1-1; 7 bases line up with TRBD1. CDR1 is SGHNT and CDR2 is YENEEA in the germline V gene. The CDR3 totals 12 residues. V was clipped by 3 bases and J by 8 bases; unmatched bases: 3. The CDR3: CASSFWTGEAFF. CDR3 nucleotides: TGTGCCAGCAGCTTCTGGACAGGCGAAGCTTTCTTT.